This entry describes one T cell receptor beta chain. No antigen is known for it. From germline, CDR1 is SGHRS and CDR2 YFSETQ. The CDR3 totals 13 residues. Trimming stripped 4 bases from V and 7 bases from J, with 11 bases between. Stable hyperthyroidism referred to disease that showed no ophthalmopathy within 18 months of follow-up. Lactation, pregnancy, uncontrolled infections and other autoimmune diseases were all grounds for excluding patients. Sampling about 10 ml of fresh peripheral blood provided the PBMCs. This sample stems from a study of Graves' ophthalmopathy and Graves' hyperthyroidism. Overall study findings and caveats: Separation of ophthalmopathy from stable hyperthyroidism was achieved by a 13-signature model, at 85% to 90% sensitivity and roughly 77% specificity.

Investigators amplified TCR beta CDR3 regions from RNA transcripts. RT-PCR was first run with HTBI primers, then multiplex PCR in a second round. MiXCR, applied by TCRdb to the multiplex PCR reads, yields one record per CDR3 protein. Of hundreds of thousands of distinct CDR3 sequences listed, approximately 22% are singletons. Material: peripheral blood. The chain couples TRBV5-1 to TRBJ2-2; possibly TRBD2 for D (6 bases). This receptor was taken from a woman between 18 and 29 years old with stable Graves' hyperthyroidism. Some clones in this sample may be carry-over from other donors' samples. CDR3: CASSPGAIGELFF. Here the CDR3 DNA reads TGCGCCAGCAGCCCGGGAGCTATCGGGGAGCTGTTTTTT.